One sample yielded the 26 T cell receptor beta chains listed below, sequenced in a study of blood T cell repertoires in COVID-19. TCRdb's copy holds only in-frame clones and misses some; the assay was immunoSEQ multiplex PCR. The sample contains some 190,000 clones, 82% of which appear only once. Material: peripheral blood. The receptors stem from a woman aged 60-70 years with COVID-19, enrolled during active disease.

This clone appeared once. J is TRBJ1-1 and V is TRBV28; D is possibly TRBD1 (5 bases). In germline, CDR1 is MDHEN, CDR2 SYDVKM. The CDR3 has 13 amino acids. Trimming left V 11 bases short and J 0 bases short, with 13 bases between. CDR3 nucleotides: TGTGCCTTAGCAGGGCCGATGAACACTGAAGCTTTCTTT. Its translation is CALAGPMNTEAFF.

The chain carries TRBV3-1 (or the pseudogene TRBV3-2) and TRBJ1-6; D unresolved. The CDR3 loop spans 14 amino acids. Germline V CDR1 and CDR2: LGHDT, YNNKEL (reference sequence). Trimming shortened V by 4 bases and J by 14 bases, and 18 bases separated the two germline ends. In DNA form, the CDR3 reads TGTGCCAGCAGCCCCCTTGGGCCCGATTCGGCCCTCCACTTT. Its protein product is CASSPLGPDSALHF.

V usage is TRBV19 and J usage is TRBJ1-4, with 9 bases fitting TRBD1. This CDR3 has 12 amino acids. The germline CDR1 and CDR2 sequences are LNHDA and SQIVND (reference sequence). J gave up 10 bases and V 8 bases, and 5 bases lay outside the gene matches. DNA of the CDR3: TGTGCCAGTCGACCGACAGGGGGAAAACTGTTTTTT. Protein sequence: CASRPTGGKLFF.

V is TRBV28 and J is TRBJ1-2; unclear D gene. Per germline, CDR1 MDHEN and CDR2 SYDVKM. The CDR3 consists of 12 residues. V gave up 6 bases and J gave up 8 bases, with 13 bases separating them. The CDR3 DNA reads as TGTGCCAGCAGCCCCCTATCTACGGGCTACACCTTC. It codes for CASSPLSTGYTF.

This sequence joins TRBV5-4 and TRBJ2-7, with 11 bases aligning to TRBD2. V shed 10 bases, J shed 2 bases, and the junction held 11 bases outside the gene matches. CDR3 length: 15 amino acids. CDR1 and CDR2 from the germline V gene are SGHNT and YYREEE (reference sequence). CDR3 region: CASSTGTSGTYEQYF. The DNA of the CDR3 is TGTGCCTCCTCCACCGGGACTAGCGGAACCTACGAGCAGTACTTC.

The chain links TRBV13 to TRBJ2-7; a possible D gene is TRBD2 (5 bases). The CDR3 has 14 residues. V lost 5 bases to trimming and J lost 7 bases, with 18 bases between them. Germline CDR1 reads PRHDT; CDR2 reads FYEKMQ (reference sequence). The CDR3 sequence: CASSPVRTSGEQYF. Here the CDR3 DNA reads TGTGCCAGCAGCCCGGTTAGGACTTCGGGGGAGCAGTACTTC.

V usage is TRBV19 and J usage is TRBJ2-7; 7 bases match TRBD2. J was trimmed by 5 bases and V by 5 bases; bases with no gene match: 15. Per the germline V gene, CDR1 is LNHDA and CDR2 is SQIVND (reference sequence). The CDR3 covers 16 residues. CDR3 residues: CASSPQWGGGIDEQYV. The CDR3 DNA is TGTGCCAGTAGTCCCCAATGGGGGGGAGGAATCGACGAGCAGTACGTC.

The sample holds a few counts of this clone. The rearrangement links TRBV2 to TRBJ2-3; tentative D call: TRBD2 (5 bases). Trimming took off 6 bases at V and 6 bases at J, with 16 bases between the two ends. Looked up from germline, CDR1 is SNHLY and CDR2 is FYNNEI. CDR3 length: 14 amino acids. The CDR3 here is CASRRATRADTQYF. CDR3 bases: TGTGCCAGCAGGCGCGCGACGAGGGCGGATACGCAGTATTTT.

This clone has more than one count but fewer than ten. V usage is TRBV7-2 and J usage is TRBJ1-6; D may be TRBD1 (5 bases). Germline values: CDR1 SGHTA, CDR2 FQGNSA. The CDR3 extends over 16 amino acids. V lost 3 bases and J 8 bases, leaving 17 bases between the germline ends. CDR3 DNA sequence: TGTGCCAGCAGCTTCCCCGGGGCGGGGCCTCATTCACCCCTCCACTTT. It specifies CASSFPGAGPHSPLHF. Variable domain in full (rest from reference TRBV7-2 and TRBJ1-6): GAGVSQSPSNKVTEKGKDVELRCDPISGHTALYWYRQSLGQGLEFLIYFQGNSAPDKSGLPSDRFSAERTGGSVSTLTIQRTQQEDSAVYLCASSFPGAGPHSPLHFGNGTRLTVT.

This clone was seen a handful of times. The rearrangement joins TRBV2 to TRBJ2-3, with a tentative D call TRBD2 (6 bases). Between the trimmed V and J ends, which lost 5 bases and 0 bases, there was a span of 12 bases. In germline, CDR1 is SNHLY, CDR2 FYNNEI. CDR3 length equals 15 residues. The DNA for the CDR3 is TGTGCCAGCAGTCCGGTAGGGACTAGCACAGATACGCAGTATTTT. This gives the protein CASSPVGTSTDTQYF.

V usage is TRBV4-3 and J usage is TRBJ2-7; no firm D call. Germline CDR1 and CDR2: LGHNA and YSLEER. The V and J ends lost 1 base and 4 bases respectively, with 14 bases between them. The CDR3 runs 15 residues. The chain's CDR3 is CASSQGIWSSYEQYF. The CDR3 DNA follows: TGCGCCAGCAGCCAAGGCATTTGGTCTAGTTACGAGCAGTACTTC.

The chain carries TRBV25-1 and TRBJ1-6; 7 bases align to TRBD1. Looked up from germline, CDR1 is MGHDK and CDR2 is SYGVNS. Trimming removed 4 bases from V and 7 bases from J; junction bases left unmatched: 4. The CDR3 covers 14 residues. In DNA form, the CDR3 reads TGTGCCAGCAGTGTGGGGACAGTAAATTCACCCCTCCACTTT. It translates to CASSVGTVNSPLHF.

The gene calls are TRBV7-3 and TRBJ2-1; 11 nucleotides align to TRBD2. V lost 1 base and J lost 8; bases outside the gene matches: 7. CDR3 length: 16 residues. Germline values: CDR1 SGHTA, CDR2 FQGTGA. The DNA for the CDR3 is TGTGCCAGCAGCTTAATTAGCGGGAGGGCTAGGGATGAGCAGTTCTTC. This encodes CASSLISGRARDEQFF. Variable domain in full (rest from reference TRBV7-3 and TRBJ2-1): GAGVSQTPSNKVTEKGKYVELRCDPISGHTALYWYRQSLGQGPEFLIYFQGTGAADDSGLPNDRFFAVRPEGSVSTLKIQRTERGDSAVYLCASSLISGRARDEQFFGPGTRLTVL.

The rearrangement uses TRBV28 and TRBJ2-5; D might be TRBD1 (6 bases). Germline V gene lookup returns CDR1 MDHEN and CDR2 SYDVKM. V gave up 6 bases and J gave up 5 bases, with 13 bases separating them. The CDR3 length is 13 residues. In DNA form, the CDR3 reads TGTGCCAGCAGGGGGTCCAGGGGCGAGACCCAGTACTTC. This codes for CASRGSRGETQYF.

V usage is TRBV4-1 and J usage is TRBJ1-5; 7 nucleotides agree with TRBD1. After removal of 3 bases from V and 5 bases from J, the junction contained 7 bases not matched to a gene. The CDR3 runs 15 residues. The V gene's germline CDR1 is MGHRA and CDR2 YSYEKL. CDR3 in amino acids: CASSHRQGVDQPQHF. CDR3 bases: TGCGCCAGCAGCCACCGACAGGGAGTGGATCAGCCCCAGCATTTT.

V gene TRBV5-1 combines with J gene TRBJ2-3; no clear D. CDR3 length: 12 amino acids. The germline V gene encodes CDR1 SGHRS and CDR2 YFSETQ. V was pared by 0 bases and J by 5 bases, with 4 bases between. The CDR3 loop is CASSLELDTQYF. The CDR3 nucleotides are TGCGCCAGCAGCTTGGAGCTAGATACGCAGTATTTT.

The chain combines TRBV15 with TRBJ1-2, with D perhaps TRBD1 (5 bases). Trimming pared 3 bases from V and 0 bases from J, leaving 11 bases between. This CDR3 comprises 15 residues. From germline, CDR1 is LNHNV and CDR2 YYDKDF (reference sequence). The CDR3 protein is CATSRGGGANYGYTF. The CDR3 DNA follows: TGTGCCACCAGCAGGGGCGGGGGAGCTAACTATGGCTACACCTTC.

The chain couples TRBV2 to TRBJ1-2; D gene ambiguous. CDR3 length: 11 residues. V was cut by 11 bases and J by 6 bases, with 13 bases left in between. Germline V lookup: CDR1 SNHLY, CDR2 FYNNEI. The CDR3 spells CALLLVDGYTF. The CDR3 nucleotides are TGTGCCCTACTACTAGTTGATGGCTACACCTTC.

The chain recombines TRBV27 with TRBJ2-3; a weak D match, TRBD2 (6 bases). CDR3 size: 14 residues. CDR1 is MNHEY, CDR2 SMNVEV, per germline (reference sequence). The germline V and J ends were trimmed by 2 bases and 4 bases, with 10 bases remaining between them. The CDR3 loop reads CASSLRTIADTQYF. Here the CDR3 DNA reads TGTGCCAGCAGTTTAAGGACTATTGCAGATACGCAGTATTTT.

This clone was seen only once. The chain carries TRBV5-4 and TRBJ2-5; TRBD2 agrees at 11 bases. This CDR3 comprises 17 residues. V lost 3 bases, J lost 1 base, and 8 bases stayed unmatched. Per the germline V gene, CDR1 is SGHNT and CDR2 is YYREEE (reference sequence). DNA for the CDR3: TGTGCCAGCAGCTCGCCTCGACTAGCGGGGCTCCAAGAGACCCAGTACTTC. Amino acids: CASSSPRLAGLQETQYF.

A few counts support this clone. The V call is TRBV7-6, the J call TRBJ1-4; TRBD1 matches 8 bases. The CDR3 runs 16 residues. V trimming: 3 bases; J trimming: 5 bases; junction bases outside the gene matches: 8. Germline lookup yields CDR1 SGHVS and CDR2 FNYEAQ. CDR3 sequence: CASSLDQGQDNEKLFF. The CDR3 DNA is TGTGCCAGCAGCTTGGACCAGGGACAGGACAATGAAAAACTGTTTTTT.

The chain couples TRBV6-4 to TRBJ1-1; D gene uncertain. CDR1 is MRHNA and CDR2 is SNTAGT in the germline V gene. With 3 bases removed from V and 1 base from J, the gap between germline ends came to 9 bases. The CDR3 runs 14 residues. CDR3 protein: CASSDQVTNTEAFF. The CDR3 DNA sequence: TGTGCCAGCAGTGATCAGGTGACGAACACTGAAGCTTTCTTT.

The V call is TRBV5-1, the J call TRBJ2-7; 8 bases are shared with TRBD2. J gave up 7 bases and V 2 bases, and 5 bases lay outside the gene matches. The length of the CDR3 is 13 residues. Germline V CDR1 and CDR2: SGHRS, YFSETQ. CDR3 residues: CASSLGTSWEQYF. The CDR3 nucleotides read TGCGCCAGCAGCTTAGGGACTAGTTGGGAGCAGTACTTC.

The chain joins TRBV6-5 to TRBJ2-2, with 12 bases fitting TRBD1. This CDR3 is 15 amino acids long. From germline, CDR1 is MNHEY and CDR2 SVGAGI. V shed 4 bases and J 6 bases; nucleotides not matched to a gene: 3. The CDR3 sequence is CASSSGTGGPGELFF. CDR3 in DNA: TGTGCCAGCAGTTCCGGGACAGGGGGCCCCGGGGAGCTGTTTTTT.

The gene calls are TRBV11-2 and TRBJ2-5; 9 bases match TRBD2. CDR3 length: 16 amino acids. The trim removed 5 bases at V and 10 bases at J, leaving 17 bases unmatched. Per germline, CDR1 SGHAT and CDR2 FQNNGV. This chain's CDR3 is CASSRLAGPTPWLQYF. CDR3 nucleotide sequence: TGTGCCAGCAGCCGTCTAGCGGGACCCACCCCTTGGCTCCAGTACTTC.

V gene TRBV28 combines with J gene TRBJ1-1; D is undetermined. Germline-derived CDR1 and CDR2 are MDHEN and SYDVKM. This CDR3 comprises 12 residues. V was trimmed by 7 bases and J by 4 bases, leaving 10 bases between them. CDR3 region: CASNDQRTEAFF. The CDR3 DNA follows: TGTGCCAGCAATGACCAGCGCACTGAAGCTTTCTTT. Filled out from reference TRBV28 and TRBJ1-1, the complete variable domain reads DVKVTQSSRYLVKRTGEKVFLECVQDMDHENMFWYRQDPGLGLRLIYFSYDVKMKEKGDIPEGYSVSREKKERFSLILESASTNQTSMYLCASNDQRTEAFFGQGTRLTVV.